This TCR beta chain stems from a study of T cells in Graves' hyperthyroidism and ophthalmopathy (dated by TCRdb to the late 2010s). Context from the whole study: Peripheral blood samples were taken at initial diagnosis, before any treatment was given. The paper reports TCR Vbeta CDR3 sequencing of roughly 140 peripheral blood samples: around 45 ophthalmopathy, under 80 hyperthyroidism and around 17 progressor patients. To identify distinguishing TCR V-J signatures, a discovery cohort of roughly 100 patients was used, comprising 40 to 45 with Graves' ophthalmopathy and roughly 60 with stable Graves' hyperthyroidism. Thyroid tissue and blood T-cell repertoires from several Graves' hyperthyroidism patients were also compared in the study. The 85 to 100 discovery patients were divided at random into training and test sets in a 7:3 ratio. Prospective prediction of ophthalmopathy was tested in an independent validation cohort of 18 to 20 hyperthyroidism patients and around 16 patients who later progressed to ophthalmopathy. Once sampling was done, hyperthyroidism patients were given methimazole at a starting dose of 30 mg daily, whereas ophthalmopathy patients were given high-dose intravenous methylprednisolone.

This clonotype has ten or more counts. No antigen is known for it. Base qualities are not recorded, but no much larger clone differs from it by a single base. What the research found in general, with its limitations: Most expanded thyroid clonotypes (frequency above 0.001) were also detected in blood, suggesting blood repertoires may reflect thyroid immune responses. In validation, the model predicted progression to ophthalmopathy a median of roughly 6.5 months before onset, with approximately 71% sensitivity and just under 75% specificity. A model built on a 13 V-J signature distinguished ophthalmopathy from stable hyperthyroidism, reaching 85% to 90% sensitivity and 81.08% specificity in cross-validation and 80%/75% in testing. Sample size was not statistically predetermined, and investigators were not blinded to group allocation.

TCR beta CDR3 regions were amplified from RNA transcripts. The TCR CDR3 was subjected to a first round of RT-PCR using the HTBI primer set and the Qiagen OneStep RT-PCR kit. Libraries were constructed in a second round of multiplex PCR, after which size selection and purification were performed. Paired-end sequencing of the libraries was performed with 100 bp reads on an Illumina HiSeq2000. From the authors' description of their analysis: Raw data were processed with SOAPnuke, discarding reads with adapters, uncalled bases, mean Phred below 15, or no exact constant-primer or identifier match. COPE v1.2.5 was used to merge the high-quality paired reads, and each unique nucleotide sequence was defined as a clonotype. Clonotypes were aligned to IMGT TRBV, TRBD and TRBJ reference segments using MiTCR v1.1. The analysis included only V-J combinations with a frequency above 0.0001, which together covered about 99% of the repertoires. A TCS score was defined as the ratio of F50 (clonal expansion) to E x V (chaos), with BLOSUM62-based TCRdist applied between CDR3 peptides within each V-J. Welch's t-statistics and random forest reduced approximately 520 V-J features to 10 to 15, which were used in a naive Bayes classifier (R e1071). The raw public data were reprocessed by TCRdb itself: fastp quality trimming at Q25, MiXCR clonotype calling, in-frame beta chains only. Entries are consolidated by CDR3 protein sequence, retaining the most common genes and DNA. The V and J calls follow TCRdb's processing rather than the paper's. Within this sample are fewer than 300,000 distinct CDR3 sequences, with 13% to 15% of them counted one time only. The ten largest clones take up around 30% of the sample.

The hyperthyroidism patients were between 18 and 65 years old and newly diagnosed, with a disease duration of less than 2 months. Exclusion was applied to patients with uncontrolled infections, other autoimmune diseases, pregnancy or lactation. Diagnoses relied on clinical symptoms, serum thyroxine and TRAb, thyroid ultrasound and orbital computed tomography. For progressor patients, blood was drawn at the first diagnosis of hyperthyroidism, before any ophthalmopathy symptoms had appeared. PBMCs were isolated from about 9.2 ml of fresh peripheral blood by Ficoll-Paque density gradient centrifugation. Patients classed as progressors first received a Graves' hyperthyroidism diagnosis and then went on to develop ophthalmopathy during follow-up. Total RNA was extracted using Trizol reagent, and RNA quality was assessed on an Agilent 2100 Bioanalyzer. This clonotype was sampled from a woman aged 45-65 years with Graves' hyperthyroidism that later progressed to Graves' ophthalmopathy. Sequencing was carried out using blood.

The DNA sequence reads TGTGCCAGCAGCTTTAGCGGGAGGGCTCGGGGAGAGCAGTTCTTC. It codes for CASSFSGRARGEQFF. The V and J genes are TRBV7-3 and TRBJ2-1, and 11 junctional nucleotides match TRBD2. Spanning cysteine to phenylalanine, the CDR3 consists of 15 amino acids. Just the 45-base CDR3 DNA is kept, in frame starting at base 1. After removal of 3 bases from V and 10 bases from J, the junction retains 8 bases not matched to a gene. The germline V gene supplies CDR1 SGHTA and CDR2 FQGTGA. The variable domain in full, with residues beyond the CDR3 obtained from the reference TRBV7-3 and TRBJ2-1 genes, is GAGVSQTPSNKVTEKGKYVELRCDPISGHTALYWYRQSLGQGPEFLIYFQGTGAADDSGLPNDRFFAVRPEGSVSTLKIQRTERGDSAVYLCASSFSGRARGEQFFGPGTRLTVL.